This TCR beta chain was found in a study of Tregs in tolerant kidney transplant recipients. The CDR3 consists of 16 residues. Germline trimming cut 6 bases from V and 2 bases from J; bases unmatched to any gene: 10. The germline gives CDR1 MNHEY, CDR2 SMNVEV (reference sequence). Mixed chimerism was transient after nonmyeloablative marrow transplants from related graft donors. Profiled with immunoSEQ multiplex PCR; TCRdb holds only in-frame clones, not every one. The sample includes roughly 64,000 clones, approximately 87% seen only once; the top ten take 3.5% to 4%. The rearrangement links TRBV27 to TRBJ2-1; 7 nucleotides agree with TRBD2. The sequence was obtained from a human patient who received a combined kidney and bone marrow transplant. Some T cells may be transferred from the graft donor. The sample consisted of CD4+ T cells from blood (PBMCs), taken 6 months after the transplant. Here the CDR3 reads CASSRIAGLAYNEQFF. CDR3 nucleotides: TGTGCCAGCAGCAGAATAGCGGGCCTGGCCTACAATGAGCAGTTCTTC.